A selection of T cell receptor beta chains follows, all from one sample in a study of OX40 agonist ivuxolimab in advanced cancers. Libraries were prepared by immunoSEQ multiplex PCR; TCRdb keeps only in-frame clonotypes and omits some of them. In the table there are 20,000 to 25,000 clones, about 89% of which are singletons. The sequencing here drew on CD4+ or CD8+ T cells sorted from blood, taken in a trial of the OX40 agonist ivuxolimab. The receptors shown here come from an adult with an advanced solid tumor such as melanoma, head and neck, liver or kidney cancer. Each CDR3 is given with its conserved first and last residue. A D gene is named only where the DNA matches it firmly. Only part of the rows carry a size: once, few, many, or a class if the clone is expanded.

V gene	J gene	clone size	D gene	CDR3 protein	CDR3 DNA
TRBV19	TRBJ1-5	-	TRBD1	CATTQGDSNQPQHF	TGTGCCACTACACAGGGGGATAGCAATCAGCCCCAGCATTTT
TRBV27	TRBJ1-4	-	TRBD1	CASTLPYRGRRSPKNEKLFF	TGTGCCAGCACCCTTCCCTACAGGGGGCGCAGATCTCCGAAAAATGAAAAACTGTTTTTT
TRBV2	TRBJ2-7	-	-	CASSDFLYEQYF	TGTGCCAGCAGTGATTTTCTCTACGAGCAGTACTTC
TRBV2	TRBJ2-1	-	TRBD2	CASSERGGGSSYNEQFF	TGTGCCAGCAGTGAGAGGGGCGGGGGAAGCTCCTACAATGAGCAGTTCTTC
TRBV2	TRBJ2-7	-	-	CASRQDPYEQYF	TGTGCCAGCCGACAGGACCCCTACGAGCAGTACTTC
TRBV6-1	TRBJ2-7	-	-	CASIGRRSYEQYF	TGTGCCAGCATCGGTCGGAGGAGTTACGAGCAGTACTTC
TRBV6-5	TRBJ1-1	once	-	CASSYLGSNTEAFF	TGTGCCAGCAGTTACCTGGGGTCGAACACTGAAGCTTTCTTT
TRBV6-1	TRBJ2-7	-	-	CASNRGEQYF	TGTGCCAGCAATAGAGGCGAGCAGTACTTC
TRBV6-1	TRBJ2-7	few	-	CASPRGSEQYF	TGTGCCTCTCCAAGGGGGTCCGAGCAGTACTTC
TRBV6-5	TRBJ1-2	-	-	CASRTGSQLNYGYTF	TGTGCCAGCAGGACAGGTTCACAGCTTAACTATGGCTACACCTTC
TRBV21-1	TRBJ1-3	-	-	CASSPEDRAPTGNTIYF	TGTGCCAGCAGCCCAGAGGACAGGGCCCCCACTGGAAACACCATATATTTT
TRBV5-1	TRBJ2-5	-	-	CASSLVAATLEQYF	TGCGCCAGCAGCTTGGTTGCTGCTACCTTGGAGCAGTACTTC
TRBV11-2	TRBJ2-7	once	-	CASMDQGSYEQYF	TGTGCCAGCATGGACCAGGGATCCTACGAGCAGTACTTC
TRBV2	TRBJ2-2	-	-	CALRGGANTGELFF	TGTGCCCTCAGGGGGGGCGCGAACACCGGGGAGCTGTTTTTT
TRBV7-9	TRBJ2-7	-	TRBD1	CASSLVGQGYEQYF	TGTGCCAGCAGCTTAGTGGGACAGGGCTACGAGCAGTACTTC
TRBV7-2	TRBJ2-7	-	-	CATTSLQVEGSLSAYEQYF	TGTGCCACCACGAGTCTACAGGTGGAGGGTTCTTTAAGCGCCTACGAGCAGTACTTC
TRBV7-9	TRBJ2-7	-	-	CASSLQGHEQYF	TGTGCCAGCAGCTTACAGGGCCACGAGCAGTACTTC
TRBV27	TRBJ2-3	-	TRBD1	CASSFDRVETDTQYF	TGTGCCAGCAGTTTCGACAGGGTTGAAACAGATACGCAGTATTTT
TRBV5-6	TRBJ1-2	-	-	CASSLGVGGGYTF	TGTGCCAGCAGCCTAGGCGTAGGTGGAGGCTACACCTTC
TRBV11-2	TRBJ2-3	-	TRBD1	CASTTLKTGIYTQYF	TGTGCCAGCACAACATTAAAGACAGGGATATATACGCAGTATTTT
TRBV29-1	TRBJ2-3	-	-	CSVESDTQYF	TGCAGCGTTGAATCAGATACGCAGTATTTT
TRBV27	TRBJ1-2	-	TRBD1	CASSPGTGDLYGYTF	TGTGCCAGCAGTCCTGGGACAGGGGACCTCTATGGCTACACCTTC
TRBV7-9	TRBJ1-5	-	TRBD1	CASSRTGGSNQPQHF	TGTGCCAGCAGCCGGACAGGGGGTAGCAATCAGCCCCAGCATTTT
TRBV25-1	TRBJ2-7	-	-	CASSEEYYEQYF	TGTGCCAGCAGTGAAGAGTACTACGAGCAGTACTTC